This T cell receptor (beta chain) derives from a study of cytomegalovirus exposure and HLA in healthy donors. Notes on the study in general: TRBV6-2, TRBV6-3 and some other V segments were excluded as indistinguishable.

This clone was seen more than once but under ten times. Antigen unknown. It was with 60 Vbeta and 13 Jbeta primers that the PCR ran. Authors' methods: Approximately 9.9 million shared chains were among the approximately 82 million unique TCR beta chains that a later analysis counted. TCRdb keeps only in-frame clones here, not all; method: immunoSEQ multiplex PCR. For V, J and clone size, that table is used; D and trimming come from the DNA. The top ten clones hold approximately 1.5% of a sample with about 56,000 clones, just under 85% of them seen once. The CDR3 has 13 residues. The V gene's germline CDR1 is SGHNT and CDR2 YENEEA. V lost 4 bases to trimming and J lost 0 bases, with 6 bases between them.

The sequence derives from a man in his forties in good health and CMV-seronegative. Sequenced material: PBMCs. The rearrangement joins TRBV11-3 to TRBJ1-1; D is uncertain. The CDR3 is CASSSQMNTEAFF. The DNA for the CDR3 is TGTGCCAGCAGCTCTCAGATGAACACTGAAGCTTTCTTT.